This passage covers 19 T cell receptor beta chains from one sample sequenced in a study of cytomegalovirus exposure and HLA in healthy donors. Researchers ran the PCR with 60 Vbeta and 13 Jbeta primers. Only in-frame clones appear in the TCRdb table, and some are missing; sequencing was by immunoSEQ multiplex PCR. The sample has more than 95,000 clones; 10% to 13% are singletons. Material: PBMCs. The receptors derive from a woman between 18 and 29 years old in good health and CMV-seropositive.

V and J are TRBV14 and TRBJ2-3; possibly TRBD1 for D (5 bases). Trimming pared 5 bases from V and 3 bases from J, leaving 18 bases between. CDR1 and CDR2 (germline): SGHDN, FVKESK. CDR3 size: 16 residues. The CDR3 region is CASSENRNLLTDTQYF. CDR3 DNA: TGTGCCAGCAGCGAAAACAGGAACTTACTGACAGATACGCAGTATTTT.

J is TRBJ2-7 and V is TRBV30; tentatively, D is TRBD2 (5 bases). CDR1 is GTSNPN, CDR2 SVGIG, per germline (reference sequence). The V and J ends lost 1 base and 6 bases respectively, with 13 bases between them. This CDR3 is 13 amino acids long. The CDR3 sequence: CAWSDQVEGEQYF. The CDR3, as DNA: TGTGCCTGGAGTGACCAGGTTGAGGGCGAGCAGTACTTC.

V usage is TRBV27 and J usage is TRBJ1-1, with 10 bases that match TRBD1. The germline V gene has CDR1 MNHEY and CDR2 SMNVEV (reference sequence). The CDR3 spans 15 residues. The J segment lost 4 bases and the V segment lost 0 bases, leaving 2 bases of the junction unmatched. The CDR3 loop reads CASSLSTGGITEAFF. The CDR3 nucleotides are TGTGCCAGCAGTTTATCGACAGGGGGCATCACTGAAGCTTTCTTT.

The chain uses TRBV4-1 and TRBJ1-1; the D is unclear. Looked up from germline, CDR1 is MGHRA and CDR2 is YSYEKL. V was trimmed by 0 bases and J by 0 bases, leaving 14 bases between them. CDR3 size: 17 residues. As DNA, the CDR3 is TGCGCCAGCAGCCAAGACTCCCGGGAGGGAATGAACACTGAAGCTTTCTTT. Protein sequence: CASSQDSREGMNTEAFF.

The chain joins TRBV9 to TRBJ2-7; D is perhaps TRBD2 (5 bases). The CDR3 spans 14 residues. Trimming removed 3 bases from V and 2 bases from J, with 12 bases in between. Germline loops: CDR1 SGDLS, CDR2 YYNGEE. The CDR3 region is CASSAGWTTYEQYF. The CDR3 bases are TGTGCCAGCAGCGCGGGGTGGACGACCTACGAGCAGTACTTC.

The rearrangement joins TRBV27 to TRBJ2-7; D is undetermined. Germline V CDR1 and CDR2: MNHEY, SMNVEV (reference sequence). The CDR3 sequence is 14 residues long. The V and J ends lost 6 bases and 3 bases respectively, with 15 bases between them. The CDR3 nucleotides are TGTGCCAGCAGCCCCCATCCCAGTTACTACGAGCAGTACTTC. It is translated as CASSPHPSYYEQYF.

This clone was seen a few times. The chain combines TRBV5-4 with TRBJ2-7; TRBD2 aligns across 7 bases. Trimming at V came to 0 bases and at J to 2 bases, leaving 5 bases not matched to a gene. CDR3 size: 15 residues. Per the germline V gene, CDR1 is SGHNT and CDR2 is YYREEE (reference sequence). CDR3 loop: CASSLGGAGAYEQYF. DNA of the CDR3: TGTGCCAGCAGCTTGGGCGGGGCGGGAGCCTACGAGCAGTACTTC.

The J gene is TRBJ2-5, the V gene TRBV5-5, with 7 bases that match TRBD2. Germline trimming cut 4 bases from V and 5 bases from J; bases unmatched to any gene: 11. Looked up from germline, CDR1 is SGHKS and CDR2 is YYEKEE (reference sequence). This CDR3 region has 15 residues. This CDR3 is CASSQGGRAWETQYF. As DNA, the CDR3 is TGTGCCAGCAGCCAAGGAGGGAGGGCCTGGGAGACCCAGTACTTC.

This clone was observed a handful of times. CDR3 nucleotide sequence: TGTGCCAGCAGCCCGGCGGACAGACTCAATCAGCCCCAGCATTTT. Amino acids: CASSPADRLNQPQHF. V is TRBV28 and J is TRBJ1-5; the D gene is possibly TRBD1 (6 bases). The CDR3 loop spans 15 amino acids. The V and J ends lost 6 bases and 3 bases respectively, with 15 bases between them. CDR1 MDHEN and CDR2 SYDVKM come from the germline V gene.

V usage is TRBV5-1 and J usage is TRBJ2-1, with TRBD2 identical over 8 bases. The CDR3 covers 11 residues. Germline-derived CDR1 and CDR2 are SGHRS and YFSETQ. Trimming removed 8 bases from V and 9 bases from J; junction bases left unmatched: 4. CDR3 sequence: CASDRGGEQFF. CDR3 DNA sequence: TGCGCCAGTGACCGGGGGGGTGAGCAGTTCTTC.

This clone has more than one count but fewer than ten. CDR3 region: CASSRGRTERPSYEQYF. For the CDR3, the DNA is TGTGCCAGCAGTCGGGGGAGAACTGAGCGACCGAGCTACGAGCAGTACTTC. This chain joins TRBV7-9 and TRBJ2-7; D possibly corresponds to TRBD2 (6 bases). Germline V gene lookup returns CDR1 SEHNR and CDR2 FQNEAQ (reference sequence). The CDR3 runs 17 residues. The germline V and J ends were trimmed by 6 bases and 3 bases, with 24 bases remaining between them.

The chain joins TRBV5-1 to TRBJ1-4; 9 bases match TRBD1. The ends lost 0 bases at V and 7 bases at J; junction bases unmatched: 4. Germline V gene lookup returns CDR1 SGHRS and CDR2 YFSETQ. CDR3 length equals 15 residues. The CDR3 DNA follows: TGCGCCAGCAGCTTGGAGGGACAGGGAAGTGAAAAACTGTTTTTT. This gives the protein CASSLEGQGSEKLFF.

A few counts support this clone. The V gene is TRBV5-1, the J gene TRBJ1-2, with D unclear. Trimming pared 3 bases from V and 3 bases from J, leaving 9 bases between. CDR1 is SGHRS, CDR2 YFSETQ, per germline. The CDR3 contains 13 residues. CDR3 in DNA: TGCGCCAGCAGCTCGTCCCAGGACTATGGCTACACCTTC. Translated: CASSSSQDYGYTF. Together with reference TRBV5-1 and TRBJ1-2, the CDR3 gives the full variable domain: KAGVTQTPRYLIKTRGQQVTLSCSPISGHRSVSWYQQTPGQGLQFLFEYFSETQRNKGNFPGRFSGRQFSNSRSEMNVSTLELGDSALYLCASSSSQDYGYTFGSGTRLTVV.

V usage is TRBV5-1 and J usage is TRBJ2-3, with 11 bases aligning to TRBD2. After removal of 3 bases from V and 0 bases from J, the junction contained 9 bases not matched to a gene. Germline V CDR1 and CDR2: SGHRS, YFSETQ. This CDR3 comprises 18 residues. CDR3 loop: CASSWRLAGSASTDTQYF. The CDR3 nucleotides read TGCGCCAGCAGCTGGCGACTAGCGGGGAGTGCTAGCACAGATACGCAGTATTTT.

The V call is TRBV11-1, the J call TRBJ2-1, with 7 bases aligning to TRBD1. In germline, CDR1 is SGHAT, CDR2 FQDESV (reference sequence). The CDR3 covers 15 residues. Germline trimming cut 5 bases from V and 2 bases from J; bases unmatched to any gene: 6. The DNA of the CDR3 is TGTGCCAGCAGCCCCCGGGACAGACCCTACAATGAGCAGTTCTTC. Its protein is CASSPRDRPYNEQFF.

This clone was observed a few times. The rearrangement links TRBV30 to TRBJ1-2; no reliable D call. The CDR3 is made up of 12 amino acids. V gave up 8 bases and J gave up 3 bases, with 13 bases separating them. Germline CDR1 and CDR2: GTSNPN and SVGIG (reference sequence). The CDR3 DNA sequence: TGTGCCGGCCGGGAAAGGCACTATGGCTACACCTTC. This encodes CAGRERHYGYTF.

The CDR3 sequence: CASALRDFTDTQYF. In DNA, the CDR3 is TGTGCCAGCGCCCTTAGGGACTTCACAGATACGCAGTATTTT. This rearrangement joins TRBV28 to TRBJ2-3; D perhaps matches TRBD2 (6 bases). Germline CDR1 MDHEN, CDR2 SYDVKM. The V end was cut by 8 bases, the J end by 2 bases, with 14 bases between. This CDR3 has 14 amino acids.

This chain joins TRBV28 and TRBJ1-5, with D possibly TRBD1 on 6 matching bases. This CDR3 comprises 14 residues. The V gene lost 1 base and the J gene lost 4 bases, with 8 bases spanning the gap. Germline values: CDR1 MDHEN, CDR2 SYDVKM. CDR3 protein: CASSLLRGNQPQHF. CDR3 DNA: TGTGCCAGCAGTTTATTAAGGGGGAATCAGCCCCAGCATTTT.

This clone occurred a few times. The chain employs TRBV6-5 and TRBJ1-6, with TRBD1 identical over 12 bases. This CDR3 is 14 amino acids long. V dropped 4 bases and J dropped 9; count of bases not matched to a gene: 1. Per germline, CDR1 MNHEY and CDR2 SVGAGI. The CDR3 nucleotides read TGTGCCAGCAGTTGGGGACAGGGGGCTTCACCCCTCCACTTT. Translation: CASSWGQGASPLHF.